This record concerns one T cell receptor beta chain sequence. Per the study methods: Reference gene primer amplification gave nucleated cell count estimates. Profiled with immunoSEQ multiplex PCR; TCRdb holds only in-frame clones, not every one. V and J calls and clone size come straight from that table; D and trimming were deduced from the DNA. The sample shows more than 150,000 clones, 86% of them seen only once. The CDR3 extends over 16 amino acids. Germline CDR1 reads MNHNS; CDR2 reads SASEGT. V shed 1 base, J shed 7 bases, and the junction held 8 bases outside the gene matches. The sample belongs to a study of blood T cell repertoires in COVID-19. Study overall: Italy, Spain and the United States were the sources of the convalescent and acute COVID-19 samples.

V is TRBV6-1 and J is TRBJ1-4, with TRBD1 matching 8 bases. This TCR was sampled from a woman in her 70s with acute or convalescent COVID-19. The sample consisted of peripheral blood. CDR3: CASSEGQGWPSEKLFF. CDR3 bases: TGTGCCAGCAGTGAAGGACAGGGGTGGCCGTCTGAAAAACTGTTTTTT.